This T cell receptor beta chain was found in a study of blood T cell repertoires in COVID-19 (dated by TCRdb to the early 2020s). For the wider study: Collaborator samples came from the United States, Italy and Spain and covered acute and convalescent phases of COVID-19. The samples were drawn from the first 160 participants of the ongoing ImmuneRACE study and from 1,254 subjects provided by 6 global collaborators. The repertoires were made available in a free public database intended to serve as a resource for research on the immune response to SARS-CoV-2. Deeply sampled blood TCRbeta repertoires from subjects exposed to, actively infected with, or recovered from COVID-19 were included in the dataset. Nearly every sample came with metadata listing a de-identified subject ID, COVID-19 status, age in years and sex. Where available, HLA class I and class II types were obtained from metadata supplied by the sample provider rather than from assay-based typing. The material from the prospective study consisted of cDNA or gDNA derived from T cells, B-cell-depleted T cells, or PBMCs.

TCRbeta CDR3 regions were amplified from genomic DNA by means of the immunoSEQ Assay, a bias-controlled multiplex PCR. On the study's bioinformatics: The number of nucleated cells in each sample was estimated from the amplification of reference gene primers within the assay. To quantify the absolute abundance of each unique TCRbeta CDR3 rearrangement, sequence reads were collapsed and filtered. For each sample, productive Simpson clonality was calculated as the square root of Simpson's diversity index over productive rearrangements. TCRdb took this table from immuneACCESS and kept in-frame rearrangements with V and J called. Such tables lack part of the clones; where checked against another copy, unresolved V genes explain under half of the gap, and the rest is unexplained. Clone size and the V and J calls come from that table; the DNA yielded D and trimming. The sample has over 250,000 clones on record, around 86% of them singletons. Roughly 14% of the sample is taken by the ten largest.

Collaborating institutions collected whole blood in K2EDTA tubes following their own protocols. For TCRbeta analysis, collaborators shipped samples in one of three forms: frozen whole blood, isolated PBMCs, or DNA extracted from either of those sample types. In regard to this clone: The antigen it recognizes is unknown. No quality values exist for individual bases; no much larger clone is one base distant.

The CDR3 sequence holds 15 residues, the cysteine and phenylalanine included. The only DNA kept is the CDR3, 45 bases in frame from the first base. Relative to germline, V is missing 5 bases and J is missing 4 bases, with 8 bases of the junction outside any gene match. In the germline V gene (reference sequence), CDR1 corresponds to MNHEY and CDR2 to SMNVEV. General findings and caveats noted by the study authors: The amount of clinical and demographic metadata varied by source and participant and was provided uncurated.

The TCR originated in a human donor in a cohort sampled during active COVID-19. The sequenced sample consisted of peripheral blood. Recombination joined TRBV27 with TRBJ2-1; the central 7 bases match TRBD2. The CDR3 protein sequence reads: CASSTDLLAYNEQFF. The nucleotide sequence reads as follows: TGTGCCAGCAGTACTGATTTACTAGCGTACAATGAGCAGTTCTTC.